This T cell receptor beta chain stems from a study of Ad26.COV2.S vaccination and SARS-CoV-2 variants. About the research overall: The study gave Ad26.COV2.S intramuscularly, once or twice 56 days apart. Study conclusions and caveats: Higher spike-specific TCR breadth was found in vaccine recipients than in placebo recipients. Following vaccination, spike-specific CD8+ and CD4+ T cell responses reportedly exhibited substantial breadth.

CDR1 SNHLY and CDR2 FYNNEI come from the germline V gene. This CDR3 spans 14 amino acids. The V end was cut by 3 bases, the J end by 3 bases, with 8 bases between. The treatment denotes: some 20 received Ad26.COV2.S at low or high dose, single or two shots; five or six received placebo; per-sample allocation not given. Samples were taken on day 63 after the first vaccine or placebo injection. Sequencing used immunoSEQ multiplex PCR; TCRdb keeps in-frame clones, though not all of them. The repertoire holds 350,000 to 450,000 clones, 89% seen once, with 1.9% in the top ten. In regard to this clone: What it recognizes is unknown. The same CDR3 also results from other DNA sequences found in this sample.

The material was peripheral blood, obtained in a trial of Ad26.COV2.S vaccine versus placebo. This receptor was identified in a person aged 18-60 years who received the Ad26.COV2.S COVID-19 vaccine or a placebo. This chain connects TRBV2 to TRBJ2-2, with a weak D call TRBD2 (6 bases). The CDR3 region is CASSDRGYTGELFF. CDR3 sequence (DNA): TGTGCCAGCAGTGATCGGGGGTACACCGGGGAGCTGTTTTTT.